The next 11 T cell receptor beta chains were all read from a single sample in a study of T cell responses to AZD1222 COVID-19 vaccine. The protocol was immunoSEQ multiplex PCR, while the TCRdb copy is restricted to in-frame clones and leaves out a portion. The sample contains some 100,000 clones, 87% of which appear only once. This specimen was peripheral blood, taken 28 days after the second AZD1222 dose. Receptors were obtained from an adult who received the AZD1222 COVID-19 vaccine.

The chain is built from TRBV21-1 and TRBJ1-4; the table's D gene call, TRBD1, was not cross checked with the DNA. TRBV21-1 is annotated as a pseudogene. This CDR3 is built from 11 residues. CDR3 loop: CASRPPGKLFF. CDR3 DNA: TGTGCCAGCCGGCCCCCAGGAAAACTGTTTTTT.

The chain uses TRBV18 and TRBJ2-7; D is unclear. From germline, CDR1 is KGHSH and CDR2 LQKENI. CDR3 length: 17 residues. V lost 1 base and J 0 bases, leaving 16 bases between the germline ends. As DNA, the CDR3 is TGTGCCAGCTCACCACAACAGCCGGAATTAAGCTCCTACGAGCAGTACTTC. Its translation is CASSPQQPELSSYEQYF.

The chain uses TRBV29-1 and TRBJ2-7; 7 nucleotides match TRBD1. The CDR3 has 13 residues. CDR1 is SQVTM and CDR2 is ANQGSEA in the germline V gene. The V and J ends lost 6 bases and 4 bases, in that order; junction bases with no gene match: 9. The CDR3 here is CSVRPGGAYEQYF. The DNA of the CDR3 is TGCAGCGTGCGACCAGGGGGTGCTTACGAGCAGTACTTC.

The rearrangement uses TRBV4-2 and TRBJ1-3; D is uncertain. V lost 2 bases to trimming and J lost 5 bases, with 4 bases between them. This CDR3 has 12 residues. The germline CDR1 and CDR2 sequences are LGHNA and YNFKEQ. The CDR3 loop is CASSQNRNTIYF. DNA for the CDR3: TGTGCCAGCAGCCAAAACAGAAACACCATATATTTT.

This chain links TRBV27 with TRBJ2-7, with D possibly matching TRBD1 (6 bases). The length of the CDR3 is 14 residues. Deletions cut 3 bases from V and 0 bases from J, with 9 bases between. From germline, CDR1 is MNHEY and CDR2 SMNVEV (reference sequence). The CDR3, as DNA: TGTGCCAGCAGTTTCCGGGACAACTCCTACGAGCAGTACTTC. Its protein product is CASSFRDNSYEQYF.

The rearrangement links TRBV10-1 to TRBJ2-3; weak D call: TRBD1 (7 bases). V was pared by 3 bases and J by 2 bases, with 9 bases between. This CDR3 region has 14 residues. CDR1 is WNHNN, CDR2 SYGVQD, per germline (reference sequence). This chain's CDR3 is CASSDRGVTDTQYF. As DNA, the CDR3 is TGCGCCAGCAGTGACAGGGGGGTCACAGATACGCAGTATTTT.

The CDR3 spells CASSPGLNTEAFF. The DNA for the CDR3 is TGTGCCAGCAGTCCGGGATTGAACACTGAAGCTTTCTTT. The rearrangement links TRBV7-7 to TRBJ1-1; D unresolved. Germline CDR1 and CDR2: SSHAT and FNYEAQ (reference sequence). The V gene lost 6 bases and the J gene lost 0 bases, with 8 bases spanning the gap. The CDR3 covers 13 residues.

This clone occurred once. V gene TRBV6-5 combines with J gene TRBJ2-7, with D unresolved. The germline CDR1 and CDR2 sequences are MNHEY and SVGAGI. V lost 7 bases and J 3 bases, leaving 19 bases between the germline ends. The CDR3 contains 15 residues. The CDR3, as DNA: TGTGCCAGCAAAGGCGACGGATTCACGAACTACGAGCAGTACTTC. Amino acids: CASKGDGFTNYEQYF.

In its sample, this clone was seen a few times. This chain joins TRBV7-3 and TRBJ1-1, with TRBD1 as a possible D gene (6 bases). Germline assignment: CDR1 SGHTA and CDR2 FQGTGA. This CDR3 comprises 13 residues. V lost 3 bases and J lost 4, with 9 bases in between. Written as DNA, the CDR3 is TGTGCCAGCAGCTTGACAGGACTCACTGAAGCTTTCTTT. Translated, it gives CASSLTGLTEAFF.

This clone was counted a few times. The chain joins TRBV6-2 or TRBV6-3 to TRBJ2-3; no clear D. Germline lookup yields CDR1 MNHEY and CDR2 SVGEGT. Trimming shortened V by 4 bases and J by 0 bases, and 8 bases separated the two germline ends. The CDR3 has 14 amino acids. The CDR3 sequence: CASSFHTSTDTQYF. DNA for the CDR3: TGTGCCAGCAGTTTTCATACTAGCACAGATACGCAGTATTTT.

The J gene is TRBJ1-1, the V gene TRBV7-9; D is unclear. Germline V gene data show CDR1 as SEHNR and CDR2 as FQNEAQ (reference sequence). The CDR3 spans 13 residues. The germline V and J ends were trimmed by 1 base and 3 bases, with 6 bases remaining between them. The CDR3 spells CASSLEGHTEAFF. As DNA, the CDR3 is TGTGCCAGCAGCTTAGAAGGCCACACTGAAGCTTTCTTT.